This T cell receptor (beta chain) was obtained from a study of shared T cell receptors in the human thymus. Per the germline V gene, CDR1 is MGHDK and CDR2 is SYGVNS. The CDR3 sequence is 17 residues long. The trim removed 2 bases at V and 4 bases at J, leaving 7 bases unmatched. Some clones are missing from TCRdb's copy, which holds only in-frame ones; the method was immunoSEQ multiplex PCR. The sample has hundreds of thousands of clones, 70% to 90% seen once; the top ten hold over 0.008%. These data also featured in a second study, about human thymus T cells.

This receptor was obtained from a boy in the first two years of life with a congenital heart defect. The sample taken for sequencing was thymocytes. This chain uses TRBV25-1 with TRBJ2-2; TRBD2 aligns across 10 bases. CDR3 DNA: TGTGCCAGCAGTGAACTGGAGCGGGGGGGCGGCACCGGGGAGCTGTTTTTT. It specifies CASSELERGGGTGELFF.